The 21 T cell receptor beta chains below all came from one sample that was sequenced in a study of response to subunit inactivated influenza vaccine. TCRdb redid the calling of the RT-PCR reads with MiXCR, one entry per CDR3 protein. The table lists fewer than 600,000 distinct CDR3 sequences, 7.2% of them singletons. The source was PBMCs from blood, collected around 25 months after vaccination. These receptors were taken from a man between 45 and 75 years old who received an inactivated influenza vaccine.

This clonotype was picked up a small number of times. The gene calls are TRBV7-2 and TRBJ2-5; 8 nucleotides line up with TRBD1. This CDR3 comprises 14 residues. Germline V gives CDR1 SGHTA, CDR2 FQGNSA. Trimming removed 2 bases from V and 5 bases from J; junction bases left unmatched: 4. The CDR3 region is CASSLTGGKETQYF. CDR3 coding DNA: TGTGCCAGCAGCTTAACAGGGGGAAAGGAGACCCAGTACTTC.

This clonotype has only a few counts. The rearrangement uses TRBV7-9 and TRBJ2-7, with 9 positions matching TRBD1. CDR3 length: 15 residues. CDR1 and CDR2 (germline): SEHNR, FQNEAQ (reference sequence). Trimming removed 1 base from V and 2 bases from J; junction bases left unmatched: 3. The CDR3 DNA is TGTGCCAGCAGCTTAGGGGACAGGGTAGCCTACGAGCAGTACTTC. Translation: CASSLGDRVAYEQYF.

This clonotype was counted a few times. CDR3 residues: CASSYGTGGRKETQYF. CDR3 sequence (DNA): TGCGCCAGCAGCTATGGGACAGGGGGGAGAAAAGAGACCCAGTACTTC. The V and J genes are TRBV4-1 and TRBJ2-5; 11 nucleotides agree with TRBD1. Germline V gives CDR1 MGHRA, CDR2 YSYEKL. This CDR3 is built from 16 residues. The ends lost 5 bases at V and 3 bases at J; junction bases unmatched: 8.

The rearrangement joins TRBV12-3 or TRBV12-4 to TRBJ2-3, with D unclear. The length of the CDR3 is 12 residues. V gave up 5 bases and J gave up 4 bases, with 7 bases separating them. The CDR3 nucleotides read TGTGCCAGCAGTCGATGGGCAGATACGCAGTATTTT. Its translation: CASSRWADTQYF.

The rearrangement uses TRBV6-1 and TRBJ1-1, with 8 bases lining up with TRBD1. Germline V CDR1 and CDR2: MNHNS, SASEGT. The CDR3 runs to 16 residues. Losses at the gene ends were 5 bases for V and 0 bases for J; bases not matched to a gene: 8. In DNA, the CDR3 is TGTGCCAGCAGTACCGGGACAGGAAATTTGAACACTGAAGCTTTCTTT. Translating it yields CASSTGTGNLNTEAFF.

This clonotype turned up a few times. This chain connects TRBV20-1 to TRBJ1-6, with a tentative D call TRBD1 (5 bases). The CDR3 contains 16 residues. V gave up 3 bases and J gave up 9 bases, with 21 bases separating them. The V gene's germline CDR1 is DFQATT and CDR2 SNEGSKA (reference sequence). The CDR3: CSARGTGAVGTSPLHF. The CDR3 DNA sequence: TGCAGTGCTAGGGGGACTGGAGCGGTGGGTACTTCACCCCTCCACTTT.

This clonotype was seen ten or more times. The CDR3 loop is CASSQETGLAGETQYF. As DNA, the CDR3 is TGCGCCAGCAGCCAAGAAACGGGACTAGCGGGAGAGACCCAGTACTTC. The V gene is TRBV4-1, the J gene TRBJ2-5; 12 bases fit TRBD2. The ends lost 0 bases at V and 4 bases at J; junction bases unmatched: 3. The germline CDR1 and CDR2 sequences are MGHRA and YSYEKL. The CDR3 length is 16 residues.

The J gene is TRBJ1-3, the V gene TRBV7-9, with no clear D. CDR3 length: 13 residues. Between the trimmed V and J ends, which lost 5 bases and 2 bases, there was a span of 7 bases. In germline, CDR1 is SEHNR, CDR2 FQNEAQ (reference sequence). CDR3: CASSGEAGNTIYF. CDR3 coding DNA: TGTGCCAGCAGCGGGGAGGCTGGAAACACCATATATTTT.

The gene calls are TRBV20-1 and TRBJ2-1; D is perhaps TRBD2 (6 bases). Germline lookup yields CDR1 DFQATT and CDR2 SNEGSKA (reference sequence). This CDR3 is built from 14 residues. CDR3 in amino acids: CIGKKGGTPNEQFF. The DNA for the CDR3 is TGCATAGGCAAAAAGGGCGGGACCCCCAATGAGCAGTTCTTC.

The rearrangement joins TRBV20-1 to TRBJ2-7; D uncertain. CDR1 is DFQATT, CDR2 SNEGSKA, per germline (reference sequence). Trimming pared 1 base from V and 0 bases from J, leaving 7 bases between. The CDR3 totals 13 residues. CDR3 coding DNA: TGCAGTGCTAGAGTGCATAACTCCTACGAGCAGTACTTC. Its translation: CSARVHNSYEQYF.

The chain couples TRBV29-1 to TRBJ2-1; 7 bases agree with TRBD1. The CDR3 spans 14 residues. Germline lookup yields CDR1 SQVTM and CDR2 ANQGSEA. V shed 5 bases and J 4 bases; nucleotides not matched to a gene: 8. CDR3 region: CSVPRDRVYNEQFF. The DNA for the CDR3 is TGCAGCGTTCCTAGAGACAGGGTATACAATGAGCAGTTCTTC.

The V gene is TRBV27, the J gene TRBJ2-5, with TRBD1 matching over 9 bases. The V and J ends lost 1 base and 3 bases, in that order; junction bases with no gene match: 6. There are 16 residues in the CDR3. Germline-derived CDR1 and CDR2 are MNHEY and SMNVEV (reference sequence). The CDR3 DNA reads TGTGCCAGCAGTTTATTGGGGGACAGGGATAAAGAGACCCAGTACTTC. Its protein is CASSLLGDRDKETQYF.

This clonotype is a singleton in its sample. The V and J genes are TRBV10-1 and TRBJ2-1; 10 nucleotides align to TRBD2. CDR1 is WNHNN, CDR2 SYGVQD, per germline (reference sequence). The CDR3 extends over 22 amino acids. V lost 3 bases to trimming and J lost 3 bases; unmatched junction nucleotides: 23. The CDR3 spells CASSEIGTAVKNTSGIYNEQFF. The DNA of the CDR3 is TGCGCCAGCAGTGAAATCGGGACAGCCGTAAAGAATACTAGCGGGATCTACAATGAGCAGTTCTTC.

This clonotype was detected a few times. The chain carries TRBV3-1 and TRBJ2-1, with D tentatively TRBD1 (6 bases). Trimming stripped 4 bases from V and 5 bases from J, with 9 bases between. Germline CDR1 and CDR2: LGHDT and YNNKEL (reference sequence). This CDR3 comprises 13 residues. CDR3 nucleotide sequence: TGTGCCAGCAGCCGAAGGACAGACAATGAGCAGTTCTTC. It translates to CASSRRTDNEQFF.

This clonotype was recorded many times. The chain has TRBV29-1 and TRBJ2-3; 10 bases map to TRBD2. The V segment lost 4 bases and the J segment 1 base; nucleotides outside the gene matches: 2. CDR1 is SQVTM and CDR2 is ANQGSEA in the germline V gene. The CDR3 is made up of 14 amino acids. Here the CDR3 reads CSVVAGGRTDTQYF. The DNA for the CDR3 is TGCAGCGTTGTAGCGGGAGGCCGCACAGATACGCAGTATTTT.

The chain couples TRBV12-3 or TRBV12-4 to TRBJ1-2; 7 bases match TRBD1. Trimming cost V 9 bases and J 8 bases; bases outside gene matches: 18. This CDR3 is built from 15 residues. The CDR3 coding sequence is TGTGCCAGGACTGCGTCCTGGACAGGTAGCTACGGCTACACCTTC. Its protein is CARTASWTGSYGYTF.

This clonotype was recorded at least ten times. V is TRBV5-1 and J is TRBJ2-7; D might be TRBD2 (5 bases). CDR1 is SGHRS and CDR2 is YFSETQ in the germline V gene. The CDR3 is 13 residues long. The V gene lost 4 bases and the J gene lost 3 bases, with 11 bases spanning the gap. The CDR3 nucleotides read TGCGCCAGCAGCCAAGGACGGGACTACGAGCAGTACTTC. Translating it yields CASSQGRDYEQYF.

This clonotype was observed a few times. The J gene is TRBJ2-7, the V gene TRBV6-1, with TRBD2 identical over 10 bases. The CDR3 loop spans 15 amino acids. Germline CDR1 and CDR2: MNHNS and SASEGT. V lost 2 bases and J lost 4; bases outside the gene matches: 5. CDR3 in amino acids: CASSEFNSGRYEQYF. The CDR3 DNA sequence: TGTGCCAGCAGTGAATTCAATAGCGGGAGGTACGAGCAGTACTTC.

This clonotype has only a few counts. This rearrangement joins TRBV5-1 to TRBJ2-3; the match to TRBD2 covers 9 bases. The CDR3 is 16 residues long. Germline CDR1 reads SGHRS; CDR2 reads YFSETQ. The V and J ends lost 4 bases and 4 bases, in that order; junction bases with no gene match: 10. In DNA form, the CDR3 reads TGCGCCAGCAGCCCACTCTATAGCGGGAGTGCAGATACGCAGTATTTT. Residues: CASSPLYSGSADTQYF.

This clonotype occurred many times. J is TRBJ2-3 and V is TRBV10-2; TRBD2 agrees at 9 bases. The germline V gene encodes CDR1 WSHSY and CDR2 SAAADI. The V and J ends lost 0 bases and 8 bases, in that order; junction bases with no gene match: 6. The CDR3 runs 15 residues. In nucleotides, the CDR3 is TGCGCCAGCAGTGAGTCGACGGGCGGGGGGGTTACGCAGTATTTT. Protein: CASSESTGGGVTQYF.

This clonotype was detected a few times. The J gene is TRBJ2-2, the V gene TRBV6-2 or TRBV6-3, with TRBD1 matching over 8 bases. Germline assignment: CDR1 MNHEY and CDR2 SVGEGT. This CDR3 has 16 amino acids. Trimming removed 2 bases from V and 1 base from J; junction bases left unmatched: 3. CDR3 in amino acids: CASSYGTGLNTGELFF. Written as DNA, the CDR3 is TGTGCCAGCAGTTACGGGACAGGTCTGAACACCGGGGAGCTGTTTTTT.